Sequencing of this TCR beta chain was carried out in a study of shared clonotypes between healthy human individuals (TCRdb year 2020). Study-level background: The cohort comprised two women and a few men aged 18 to 49 years. For each donor, three plates each were used for CD4 naive and CD4 memory, two plates were used for CD8 naive, and one plate was used for CD8 memory. To estimate repertoire size and how much clonotypes are shared between individuals, the study performed deep sequencing of blood TCR repertoires from 4 to 6 healthy adults. Libraries were prepared and TCR repertoires were sequenced by different laboratories using diverse techniques, in order to increase sequencing depth and limit assay-specific biases. Between about 0.8 and 9 billion PBMCs per donor were obtained by leukapheresis.

TCR CDR3 regions were amplified from genomic DNA by multiplex PCR using the deep immunoSEQ assay. Genomic DNA extracted from each cell subset was distributed evenly over all wells of several immunoSEQ 96-well plates, and each plate served as one replicate. Each replicate PCR for sorted subsets received about 0.2 ug genomic DNA, equal to tens of thousands of T cell genomes. The purified libraries were quantified using a Qubit 3.0 fluorometer, sized with a Bioanalyzer 2100, and then quantified again using the KAPA Library Quantification kit. A separate single-read 150-cycle Illumina NextSeq 550 flow cell was used to sequence each immunoSEQ 96-well plate. Per the authors' processing: Because only junctional sequences without quality scores were contained in the immunoSEQ output, filtering matching that applied to full-length reads could not be performed. To assign V/J genes and CDR3, sequences were annotated against IMGT germline references using PyIR, a Python wrapper for IgBLAST v1.9. Any read was removed if the V/J assignment was weak (E-value above 1e-6), the CDR3 was missing, or the read contained stop codons, out-of-frame junctions, or ambiguous translated residues. V3J clonotypes were defined by identical inferred V gene, J gene, and CDR3 amino acid sequence. Percentage overlap between repertoires was calculated by dividing the number of shared unique clonotypes by the size of the smaller repertoire. Repertoire richness was assessed with RTK rarefaction, the Chao1 estimator, and Recon v2.1 estimates of unobserved clonotypes. OLGA was used to compute generation probabilities for all TCRbeta clonotypes that the gDNA method yielded from a few donors. TCRdb carries this immuneACCESS record with in-frame sequences only. Its versions omit some clonotypes, under half of them owing to an unresolved V gene in the studies checked, with the rest unexplained. V, J and clone size reflect that table, while D and trimming were determined from the DNA. This sample has millions of clones in its table, and about 95% of those were observed once. Jointly, the top ten make up 0.1% to 0.15% of the sample.

From the germline V gene (reference sequence), CDR1 is LNHDA and CDR2 is SQIVND. Trimming costs V 0 bases and J 0 bases, and their ends lie 8 bases apart. Measured from the cysteine to the phenylalanine, the CDR3 is 16 residues long. Only the CDR3 DNA stays, 48 bases, in frame from base 1. The donors were healthy, HIV-negative adults who had no recently reported acute infections or vaccinations. Every donor was a Caucasian adult living in Nashville, Tennessee, USA. CD4+ T cells were enriched by magnetic negative selection; naive cells were then positively selected on CD45RA, and the negative fraction formed the memory subset. Blood was obtained by leukapheresis, after which PBMCs were separated by Ficoll-Histopaque density gradient centrifugation and cryopreserved in liquid nitrogen vapor phase. Analytical flow cytometry was used to check the purity and quantity of each magnetically sorted T cell population. Genomic DNA was isolated from every sorted fraction and measured by UV absorbance on a Nanodrop 2000c.

Comment on this clone: Which antigen it targets is not known. The sample holds no much larger clone one base away, and base qualities are not on file.

Study-level results and caveats: Rarefaction of sorted-subset datasets indicated incomplete sequencing despite the large sequencing depth. Sampling was restricted to blood, and TCR repertoires in tissue are likely to differ from TCR repertoires in blood. The small number of donors limited the genetic and exposure-history diversity represented. Across a handful of donors, about 5.2% of naive CD4, around 3.5% of naive CD8, around 2.5% of memory CD4, and roughly 0.41% of memory CD8 clonotypes were shared. Estimated clonotype richness was generally larger for naive than for memory subsets. Based on pairwise subsampling, the degree of clonotype sharing among donors was expected to be affected by sequencing depth. Compared with non-shared clonotypes, the clonotypes found in all four sorted-subset donors had higher generation probabilities.

Here the chain combines TRBV19 and TRBJ2-2; the D gene cannot be resolved reliably. The sample taken for sequencing was naive CD4+ T cells sorted from blood. The cell subset or site label here, explained by the study, means: CD45RA+ positively selected. The sequence derives from a man aged 18 to 29 in good health. The CDR3 protein sequence reads: CASSIEMGSNTGELFF. In nucleotide form, the sequence is TGTGCCAGTAGTATAGAAATGGGTTCGAACACCGGGGAGCTGTTTTTT.